This entry lists 32 T cell receptor beta chains sequenced from one sample in a study of blood T cell repertoires in COVID-19. Assay used: immunoSEQ multiplex PCR; TCRdb lists only in-frame clones, some missing. The sample carries 100,000 to 120,000 clones, nearly 90% recorded once. The sequenced material came from peripheral blood. These receptors were obtained from a human donor in a cohort sampled during active COVID-19.

V gene TRBV15 combines with J gene TRBJ1-5; TRBD1 might be the D (5 bases). Per germline, CDR1 LNHNV and CDR2 YYDKDF (reference sequence). The V gene lost 3 bases and the J gene lost 0 bases, with 9 bases spanning the gap. The CDR3 sequence is 15 residues long. The CDR3 region is CATSSRGSSNQPQHF. CDR3 DNA sequence: TGTGCCACCAGCAGCCGGGGGAGTAGCAATCAGCCCCAGCATTTT.

V and J are TRBV21-1 and TRBJ2-3; whether TRBD2, the table's D call, matches the DNA was not checked. TRBV21-1 is an annotated pseudogene. The CDR3 spans 14 residues. The CDR3: CASSPPEGADTQYF. The CDR3 DNA reads as TGTGCCAGCAGCCCCCCCGAGGGCGCCGATACGCAGTATTTT.

Comment on this clone: Other DNA sequences in the sample encode the same CDR3. This chain joins TRBV5-6 and TRBJ2-7; 8 positions match TRBD1. CDR3 size: 15 residues. J gave up 2 bases and V 2 bases, and 6 bases lay outside the gene matches. Germline V CDR1 and CDR2: SGHDT, YYEEEE. The CDR3, as DNA: TGTGCCAGCAGCTTTTGGACAGGGTCGCCCTACGAGCAGTACTTC. Protein product: CASSFWTGSPYEQYF.

This rearrangement joins TRBV29-1 to TRBJ2-5; TRBD2 is a possible D gene (6 bases). Trimming took 8 bases from V and 4 from J, leaving 11 bases between them. Germline V lookup: CDR1 SQVTM, CDR2 ANQGSEA. CDR3 length equals 11 residues. CDR3 sequence reads: CSWGVPETQYF. In DNA form, the CDR3 reads TGCAGCTGGGGGGTGCCAGAGACCCAGTACTTC.

A note on this clone: One junction end disagrees with the germline gene, perhaps due to a read error. The V gene is TRBV3-1 (or the pseudogene TRBV3-2), the J gene TRBJ2-1, with 7 bases matching TRBD2. The CDR3 has 13 amino acids. Looked up from germline, CDR1 is LGHDT and CDR2 is YNNKEL (reference sequence). The CDR3 is CASAAGEGGEQFF. In nucleotides, the CDR3 is TGCGCCTCGGCTGCGGGGGAAGGAGGTGAGCAGTTCTTC.

The chain joins TRBV7-9 to TRBJ2-6; D is possibly TRBD2 (6 bases). V dropped 5 bases and J dropped 0 bases, with 11 bases sitting between them. Germline V gene data show CDR1 as SEHNR and CDR2 as FQNEAQ (reference sequence). The CDR3 has 16 residues. CDR3 sequence reads: CASSPGLFSGANVLTF. Here the CDR3 DNA reads TGTGCCAGCAGCCCGGGACTTTTCTCTGGGGCCAACGTCCTGACTTTC.

This rearrangement joins TRBV4-1 to TRBJ2-6, with D perhaps TRBD1 (6 bases). V was cut by 4 bases and J by 2 bases, with 9 bases left in between. Germline V gene sequence: CDR1 MGHRA, CDR2 YSYEKL. There are 15 residues in the CDR3. The CDR3 coding sequence is TGCGCCAGCAGCCGAACAGGGACTGGGGCCAACGTCCTGACTTTC. Translation: CASSRTGTGANVLTF.

This rearrangement joins TRBV6-1 to TRBJ1-1, with D perhaps TRBD1 (5 bases). CDR1 is MNHNS, CDR2 SASEGT, per germline. The V and J ends lost 0 bases and 0 bases respectively, with 5 bases between them. The CDR3 extends over 14 amino acids. Here the CDR3 DNA reads TGTGCCAGCAGTGAAGCAGGGGTGAACACTGAAGCTTTCTTT. Protein: CASSEAGVNTEAFF.

The chain links TRBV20-1 to TRBJ2-1; the match to TRBD2 covers 8 bases. This CDR3 region has 11 residues. Germline V gives CDR1 DFQATT, CDR2 SNEGSKA (reference sequence). V gave up 6 bases and J gave up 10 bases; unmatched junction bases: 5. The DNA for the CDR3 is TGCAGTGCAACCCCGGGAGGGGAGCAGTTCTTC. Protein: CSATPGGEQFF.

The chain recombines TRBV12-3 or TRBV12-4 with TRBJ2-3, with unresolved D. This CDR3 is 12 amino acids long. V was trimmed by 6 bases and J by 7 bases, leaving 11 bases between them. The CDR3 nucleotides read TGTGCCAGCAGGCCCCACCAGAATACGCAGTATTTT. This codes for CASRPHQNTQYF.

This clone was seen a few times. The chain combines TRBV6-4 with TRBJ2-3, with 10 bases lining up with TRBD2. The V gene end was trimmed by 5 bases and the J gene end by 3 bases; junction bases not matched to a gene: 2. Germline V CDR1 and CDR2: MRHNA, SNTAGT. CDR3 length: 14 amino acids. Here the CDR3 reads CASSSGGATDTQYF. Here the CDR3 DNA reads TGTGCCAGCAGTAGCGGGGGGGCGACAGATACGCAGTATTTT.

The chain joins TRBV6-2 or TRBV6-3 to TRBJ2-1, with TRBD2 matching over 7 bases. The CDR3 consists of 16 residues. V dropped 8 bases and J dropped 6; count of bases not matched to a gene: 16. The germline CDR1 and CDR2 sequences are MNHEY and SVGEGT. CDR3 nucleotide sequence: TGTGCCAGCCGATACTCATGGACTAGGGAAAGCAATGAGCAGTTCTTC. Its translation: CASRYSWTRESNEQFF.

The rearrangement joins TRBV6-1 to TRBJ2-1; D is unclear. Germline values: CDR1 MNHNS, CDR2 SASEGT. The CDR3 totals 15 residues. Trimming left V 2 bases short and J 0 bases short, with 8 bases between. CDR3 protein: CASSEQISSYNEQFF. As DNA, the CDR3 is TGTGCCAGCAGTGAACAGATTTCCTCCTACAATGAGCAGTTCTTC.

The chain employs TRBV4-2 and TRBJ1-1; D not certain. The V end was cut by 4 bases, the J end by 0 bases, with 12 bases between. The CDR3 totals 15 residues. The germline gives CDR1 LGHNA, CDR2 YNFKEQ. CDR3 residues: CASSLAGGMNTEAFF. CDR3 bases: TGTGCCAGCAGCCTCGCAGGAGGCATGAACACTGAAGCTTTCTTT.

The V gene is TRBV6-1, the J gene TRBJ1-4; D might be TRBD1 (6 bases). The CDR3 is 18 residues long. Germline-derived CDR1 and CDR2 are MNHNS and SASEGT. V lost 2 bases to trimming and J lost 5 bases, with 21 bases between them. The CDR3 sequence: CASSEWSRQAVRNEKLFF. CDR3 bases: TGTGCCAGCAGTGAATGGTCCCGACAGGCTGTACGAAATGAAAAACTGTTTTTT.

The chain recombines TRBV6-6 with TRBJ1-3, with D possibly being TRBD1 (6 bases). This CDR3 contains 16 residues. The V end lost 0 bases, the J end lost 2 bases, and 11 bases lay between the germline ends. Germline lookup yields CDR1 MNHNY and CDR2 SVGAGI (reference sequence). The CDR3 nucleotides are TGTGCCAGCAGTTACTCGCCAGGGGCCACTGGAAACACCATATATTTT. Amino acids: CASSYSPGATGNTIYF.

The chain employs TRBV12-5 and TRBJ2-7, with 8 positions matching TRBD1. This CDR3 is 16 amino acids long. Germline lookup yields CDR1 LGHNT and CDR2 FRNRAP. V trimming: 7 bases; J trimming: 3 bases; junction bases outside the gene matches: 14. The CDR3 nucleotides are TGTGCTAGTGCCCGGGGAGGACAGGGTGTGTTCTACGAGCAGTACTTC. As protein: CASARGGQGVFYEQYF.

The J gene is TRBJ1-1, the V gene TRBV11-2; perhaps TRBD1 as D (5 bases). V was pared by 6 bases and J by 3 bases, with 29 bases between. Per the germline V gene, CDR1 is SGHAT and CDR2 is FQNNGV. The CDR3 spans 19 residues. This CDR3 is CASRQLINPGGVRDTEAFF. The DNA of the CDR3 is TGTGCCAGCAGGCAGCTAATAAACCCCGGGGGGGTGCGGGACACTGAAGCTTTCTTT.

The chain joins TRBV10-2 to TRBJ1-5, with TRBD1 as a possible D gene (6 bases). The CDR3 has 13 amino acids. In germline, CDR1 is WSHSY, CDR2 SAAADI. V dropped 7 bases and J dropped 2 bases, with 9 bases sitting between them. The chain's CDR3 is CASKGTRNQPQHF. The CDR3 DNA reads as TGCGCCAGCAAAGGGACACGCAATCAGCCCCAGCATTTT.

V usage is TRBV4-1 and J usage is TRBJ1-5; possible D gene TRBD1, 6 bases. The CDR3 extends over 16 amino acids. Trimming shortened V by 2 bases and J by 4 bases, and 15 bases separated the two germline ends. Per the germline V gene, CDR1 is MGHRA and CDR2 is YSYEKL. The DNA of the CDR3 is TGCGCCAGCAGCCAACGTAACGACAGGTTTAATCAGCCCCAGCATTTT. This translates into CASSQRNDRFNQPQHF.

This sequence joins TRBV7-9 and TRBJ2-7; the D is unclear. There are 14 residues in the CDR3. Deletions cut 4 bases from V and 2 bases from J, with 12 bases between. Germline V gene data show CDR1 as SEHNR and CDR2 as FQNEAQ (reference sequence). The DNA for the CDR3 is TGTGCCAGCAGCTCGACACCCAATGCCTACGAGCAGTACTTC. Protein: CASSSTPNAYEQYF.

The V and J genes are TRBV10-3 and TRBJ2-2; no reliable D call. The germline V gene has CDR1 ENHRY and CDR2 SYGVKD. CDR3 length: 14 residues. V was pared by 3 bases and J by 1 base, with 6 bases between. The CDR3 DNA follows: TGTGCCATCAGTGAACTACAGAACACCGGGGAGCTGTTTTTT. It encodes CAISELQNTGELFF.

The chain links TRBV5-1 to TRBJ2-7; the D gene is possibly TRBD2 (5 bases). V lost 4 bases to trimming and J lost 4 bases, with 24 bases between them. The germline gives CDR1 SGHRS, CDR2 YFSETQ. The CDR3 runs to 17 residues. CDR3 bases: TGCGCCAGCAGCCCCCGATCGGGCGTAGCGTCGGGTTACGAGCAGTACTTC. Amino acids: CASSPRSGVASGYEQYF.

The V and J genes are TRBV6-6 and TRBJ2-7; 8 nucleotides line up with TRBD1. This CDR3 is 15 amino acids long. Germline loops: CDR1 MNHNY, CDR2 SVGAGI (reference sequence). Germline trimming cut 4 bases from V and 3 bases from J; bases unmatched to any gene: 8. The CDR3 is CASSSSGQGYYEQYF. The CDR3 DNA follows: TGTGCCAGCAGTTCATCCGGACAGGGATACTACGAGCAGTACTTC.

V and J are TRBV6-5 and TRBJ1-2; D gene uncertain. The CDR3 contains 13 residues. Germline V gives CDR1 MNHEY, CDR2 SVGAGI. The V gene lost 6 bases and the J gene lost 4 bases, with 12 bases spanning the gap. The CDR3 DNA reads as TGTGCCAGCAGGGAGGTGGTTGCCTATGGCTACACCTTC. It translates to CASREVVAYGYTF.

This clone was detected only once. The V call is TRBV19, the J call TRBJ2-7; 13 bases line up with TRBD2. Germline lookup yields CDR1 LNHDA and CDR2 SQIVND (reference sequence). The CDR3 length is 16 residues. After removal of 5 bases from V and 0 bases from J, the junction contained 4 bases not matched to a gene. The chain's CDR3 is CASSPRTSGSSYEQYF. The CDR3, as DNA: TGTGCCAGTAGTCCTCGGACTAGCGGGAGCTCCTACGAGCAGTACTTC.

This clone has a handful of counts. V usage is TRBV29-1 and J usage is TRBJ2-1; 11 bases fit TRBD2. The junction had 9 bases not matched to a gene; V was cut back by 6 bases and J by 8 bases. The CDR3 runs to 14 residues. Germline CDR1 reads SQVTM; CDR2 reads ANQGSEA. The CDR3 sequence: CSVQLSGRAYEQFF. The CDR3 nucleotides read TGCAGCGTCCAACTTAGCGGGAGGGCGTATGAGCAGTTCTTC.

The genes are TRBV4-3 and TRBJ2-1; D is uncertain. This CDR3 is built from 13 residues. Germline V gene lookup returns CDR1 LGHNA and CDR2 YSLEER. V was cut by 0 bases and J by 7 bases, with 7 bases left in between. The CDR3 DNA is TGCGCCAGCAGCCAAGAATACGGTAATGAGCAGTTCTTC. Amino acids: CASSQEYGNEQFF.

This clone was recorded only once. The V call is TRBV5-1, the J call TRBJ1-2; 8 nucleotides line up with TRBD1. The CDR3 is 14 amino acids. Germline V gene data show CDR1 as SGHRS and CDR2 as YFSETQ. Losses at the gene ends were 1 base for V and 6 bases for J; bases not matched to a gene: 5. For the CDR3, the DNA is TGCGCCAGCAGCTTGTCTCCGGGACAGGATGGCTACACCTTC. Its protein product is CASSLSPGQDGYTF.

The CDR3 DNA sequence: TGCGCCAGCAGTGGGCAGGGCAATCAGCCCCAGCATTTT. Its protein product is CASSGQGNQPQHF. V is TRBV10-2 and J is TRBJ1-5; D remains ambiguous. V lost 4 bases and J 2 bases, leaving 6 bases between the germline ends. CDR3 length: 13 residues. CDR1 is WSHSY, CDR2 SAAADI, per germline.

The V and J genes are TRBV2 and TRBJ1-5, with 7 bases lining up with TRBD1. This CDR3 contains 14 residues. V dropped 6 bases and J dropped 5; count of bases not matched to a gene: 7. Germline CDR1 is SNHLY and CDR2 is FYNNEI. The CDR3 bases are TGTGCCAGCAGACTGGACAGGATTGATCAGCCCCAGCATTTT. This translates into CASRLDRIDQPQHF.

The chain uses TRBV7-8 and TRBJ2-1; weak D call: TRBD2 (6 bases). The germline gives CDR1 SGHVS, CDR2 FQNEAQ. Deletions cut 5 bases from V and 4 bases from J, with 18 bases between. This CDR3 region has 16 residues. The CDR3 nucleotides are TGTGCCAGCAGCCCCAATCGGGCAGGGAGGTACAATGAGCAGTTCTTC. Its translation is CASSPNRAGRYNEQFF.